This TCR beta chain was found in a study of blood T cell repertoires in COVID-19 (dated by TCRdb to about 2020). Study-level background: The collaborator samples originated in the United States, Italy and Spain and spanned the acute and convalescent phases of COVID-19. The material from the prospective study consisted of cDNA or gDNA derived from T cells, B-cell-depleted T cells, or PBMCs. Subjects who had been exposed to COVID-19, were actively infected with it, or had recovered from it provided the deeply sampled blood TCRbeta repertoires that made up the dataset. The repertoires were released in a freely available public database meant as a resource for research on the immune response to SARS-CoV-2. The samples were drawn from two sources: the first 160 participants of the ongoing ImmuneRACE study, and 1,000 to 1,500 subjects contributed by 6 global collaborators. The sample metadata nearly always contained a de-identified subject ID, COVID-19 status, age in years and sex. Where HLA class I and class II types were available, the types were taken from metadata supplied by the sample provider, not from assay-based typing.

The table lists this clone with a count of one. Its specific antigen is unknown. Base-call qualities are not available, and no considerably larger clone is one nucleotide away. Whole blood was collected in K2EDTA tubes by collaborating institutions according to the institutions' own protocols. Collaborator samples were shipped for TCRbeta analysis as frozen whole blood, isolated PBMCs, or DNA extracted from either sample type. Summary of the overall study and its limitations: Clinical and demographic metadata were provided uncurated, with the amount varying by source and participant.

At the junction V is shortened by 5 bases and J by 5 bases, with 14 bases in between. Via the germline V gene, CDR1 is SGHDT and CDR2 YYEEEE. The CDR3 goes from the cysteine to the phenylalanine over 13 residues. The retained sequence is limited to the CDR3, 39 bases, with the frame set at the first base. TCRbeta CDR3 regions were amplified from genomic DNA by means of the immunoSEQ Assay, a bias-controlled multiplex PCR. The authors' pipeline ran thus. Nucleated cell counts per sample were estimated from amplification of reference gene primers within the assay. To quantify the absolute abundance of each unique TCRbeta CDR3 rearrangement, sequence reads were collapsed and filtered. For each sample, productive Simpson clonality was calculated as the square root of Simpson's diversity index over productive rearrangements. This is the immuneACCESS table as TCRdb keeps it, with only in-frame sequences that have V and J called. A part of the clones is gone; compared with another copy, unresolved V genes explain less than half, and the rest is unexplained. Clonal size and the V and J genes are those of that table, whereas D and trimming came from the DNA. This sample has 35,000 to 40,000 clones in its table, and 90% of those were observed once. The top ten constitute 25% to 30% of the sample.

Recombination connected TRBV5-6 to TRBJ2-7; the D gene is perhaps TRBD2, from 5 matching bases. The material sequenced was peripheral blood. This clonotype was sampled from a man aged 55 to 70 with active or convalescent COVID-19. The CDR3 region has the sequence CASSLGWGDEQYF. The DNA sequence reads TGTGCCAGCAGTCTGGGATGGGGAGACGAGCAGTACTTC.